This TCR beta chain was captured by sequencing in a study of T cells in Graves' hyperthyroidism and ophthalmopathy. On the study more broadly: The blood sample was taken at first diagnosis, before treatment began.

General observations from the study: Onset of ophthalmopathy came a median around 7.1 months after the model predicted it.

RNA transcripts provided the source from which TCR beta CDR3 regions were amplified. Primed by the HTBI set, a first-round RT-PCR was run on the TCR CDR3. A single record per CDR3 protein comes from TCRdb applying MiXCR to the multiplex PCR reads. The table has 350,000 or so distinct CDR3 sequences, over 15% seen once; the top ten hold roughly a sixth. The table lists this clonotype with many counts. The antigen remains undetermined. The cohort's ophthalmopathy patients, a group with duration under 3 months, had a Clinical Activity Score of at least 3 and a NOSPECS grade of at least 4. Diagnosing involved the use of clinical symptoms, serum thyroxine and TRAb, thyroid ultrasound and orbital computed tomography. Specimen: blood. This TCR derives from a woman in her forties with Graves' ophthalmopathy.

The CDR3: CASSPVGLGMNTEAFF. The CDR3 DNA is TGTGCCAGCAGTCCCGTCGGCCTAGGGATGAACACTGAAGCTTTCTTT. This chain uses TRBV12-3 or TRBV12-4 with TRBJ1-1, with D unresolved. V lost 5 bases, J lost 0 bases, and 16 bases lay in between. This CDR3 has 16 residues.